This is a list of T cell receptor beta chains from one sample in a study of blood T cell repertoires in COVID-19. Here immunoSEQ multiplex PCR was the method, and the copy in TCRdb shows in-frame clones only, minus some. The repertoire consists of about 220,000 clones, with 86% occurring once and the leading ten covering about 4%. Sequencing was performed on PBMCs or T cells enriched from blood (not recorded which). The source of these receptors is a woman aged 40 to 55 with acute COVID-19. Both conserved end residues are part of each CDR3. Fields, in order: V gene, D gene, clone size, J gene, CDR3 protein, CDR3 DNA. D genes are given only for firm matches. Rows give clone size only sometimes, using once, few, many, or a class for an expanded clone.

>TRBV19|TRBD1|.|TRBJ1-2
CASSNQGALSYGYTF
TGTGCCAGTAGTAACCAGGGGGCGCTTAGCTATGGCTACACCTTC
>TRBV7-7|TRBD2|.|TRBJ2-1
CASSLAGGPTDEQFF
TGTGCTAGCAGCTTAGCGGGGGGACCTACTGATGAGCAGTTCTTC
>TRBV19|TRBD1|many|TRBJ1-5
CASSAGQGRNQPQHF
TGTGCCAGTAGCGCGGGACAGGGCAGAAATCAGCCCCAGCATTTT
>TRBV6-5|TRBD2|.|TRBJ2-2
CASSYGVAREGGELFF
TGTGCCAGCAGTTACGGGGTTGCCAGGGAGGGCGGGGAGCTGTTTTTT
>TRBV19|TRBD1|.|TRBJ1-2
CASSIQRTGGSSAF
TGTGCCAGTAGTATACAACGGACAGGGGGAAGTAGTGCCTTC
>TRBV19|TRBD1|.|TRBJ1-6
CASSRQQGANSPLHF
TGTGCCAGCTCCCGTCAACAGGGGGCCAATTCACCCCTCCACTTT
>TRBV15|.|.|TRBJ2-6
CATSRDVNSGANVLTF
TGTGCCACCAGCAGAGATGTTAACTCTGGGGCCAACGTCCTGACTTTC
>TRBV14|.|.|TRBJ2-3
CASSQGNRWGDTDTQYF
TGTGCCAGCAGCCAAGGAAATAGGTGGGGGGACACAGATACGCAGTATTTT
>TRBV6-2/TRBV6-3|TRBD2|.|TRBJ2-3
CASSSGTSAFTDTQYF
TGTGCCAGCAGCTCCGGGACTAGCGCCTTCACAGATACGCAGTATTTT
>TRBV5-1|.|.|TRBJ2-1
CASSLIPGLLNNEQFF
TGCGCCAGCAGCTTGATTCCGGGACTTCTGAACAATGAGCAGTTCTTC
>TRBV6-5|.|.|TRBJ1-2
CATSPGGANYGYTF
TGTGCCACCTCTCCCGGGGGGGCGAACTATGGCTACACCTTC
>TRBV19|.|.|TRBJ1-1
CASSIRGPATEAFF
TGTGCCAGTAGTATTAGAGGGCCAGCCACTGAAGCTTTCTTT
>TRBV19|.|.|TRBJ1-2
CASSIRTLSANYGYTF
TGTGCCAGTAGTATAAGGACTCTGAGTGCTAACTATGGCTACACCTTC
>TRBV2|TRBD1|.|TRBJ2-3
CASSPWTGQDTQYF
TGTGCCAGCAGTCCGTGGACAGGGCAAGATACGCAGTATTTT
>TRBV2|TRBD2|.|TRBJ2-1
CASSEERASGRNEQFF
TGTGCCAGCAGTGAAGAGCGGGCTAGCGGGCGCAATGAGCAGTTCTTC
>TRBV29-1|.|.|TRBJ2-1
CSVEEPSGGREQFF
TGCAGCGTTGAAGAGCCTTCTGGGGGCAGGGAGCAGTTCTTC
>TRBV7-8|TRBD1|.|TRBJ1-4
CASSRKWDSREKLFF
TGTGCCAGCAGCCGAAAATGGGACAGCCGTGAAAAACTGTTTTTT
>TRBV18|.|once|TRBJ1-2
CASSPRLQRNNYGYTF
TGTGCCAGCTCACCACGGTTACAGAGAAATAACTATGGCTACACCTTC
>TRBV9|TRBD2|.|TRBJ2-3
CASSVKLAGGGADTQYF
TGTGCCAGCAGCGTAAAGCTCGCGGGGGGCGGGGCAGATACGCAGTATTTT
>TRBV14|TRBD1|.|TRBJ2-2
CASSHHHGGTGGHTGELFF
TGTGCCAGCAGCCATCACCACGGGGGGACAGGGGGACACACCGGGGAGCTGTTTTTT
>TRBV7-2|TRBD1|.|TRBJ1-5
CASSPRTGHQPQHF
TGTGCCAGCAGCCCCAGGACAGGGCACCAGCCCCAGCATTTT
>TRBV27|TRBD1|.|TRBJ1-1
CASTTGGTGRNTEAFF
TGTGCCAGTACTACAGGGGGCACCGGGAGAAACACTGAAGCTTTCTTT
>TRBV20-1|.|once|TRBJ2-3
CSASSAVGTDTQYF
TGCAGTGCTAGTTCCGCGGTTGGCACAGATACGCAGTATTTT
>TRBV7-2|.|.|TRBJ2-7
CASSLGAGYEQYF
TGTGCCAGCAGCTTAGGTGCAGGATACGAGCAGTACTTC
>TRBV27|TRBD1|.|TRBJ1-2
CAAGTVGYTF
TGTGCCGCAGGGACAGTTGGCTACACCTTC
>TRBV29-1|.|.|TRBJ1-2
CSVELVLYGYGYTF
TGCAGCGTTGAGCTAGTACTTTACGGCTATGGCTACACCTTC
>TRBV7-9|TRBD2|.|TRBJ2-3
CASSPPRGTSNTDTQYF
TGTGCCAGCAGCCCCCCCCGTGGGACTAGCAACACAGATACGCAGTATTTT
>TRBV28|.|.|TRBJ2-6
CASSSDSSNVLTF
TGTGCCAGCAGTTCCGACAGTTCCAACGTCCTGACTTTC
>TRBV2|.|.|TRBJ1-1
CASSERQGNTEAFF
TGTGCCAGCAGTGAACGGCAGGGAAACACTGAAGCTTTCTTT
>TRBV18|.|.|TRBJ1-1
CASSPIRDNTEAFF
TGTGCCAGCTCACCAATCAGGGATAACACTGAAGCTTTCTTT
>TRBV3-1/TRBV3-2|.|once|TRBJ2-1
CASSQDLAWDFHFISYNEQFF
TGTGCCAGCAGCCAAGATCTTGCTTGGGACTTTCACTTTATCTCCTACAATGAGCAGTTCTTC
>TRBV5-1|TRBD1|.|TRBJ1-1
CASSLGDRPEAFF
TGCGCCAGCAGCTTGGGGGACAGGCCTGAAGCTTTCTTT
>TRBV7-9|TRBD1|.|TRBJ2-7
CASSLAAGPGGSYEQYF
TGTGCCAGCAGCTTAGCCGCCGGGCCAGGGGGATCCTACGAGCAGTACTTC
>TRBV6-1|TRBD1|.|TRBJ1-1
CASSEGQGYTEAFF
TGTGCCAGCAGTGAGGGACAGGGATACACTGAAGCTTTCTTT
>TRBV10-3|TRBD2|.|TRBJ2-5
CATQKTSGFQETQYF
TGTGCCACCCAAAAGACTAGCGGCTTCCAAGAGACCCAGTACTTC
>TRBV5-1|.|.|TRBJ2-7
CASSYVWGGEQYF
TGCGCCAGCAGCTACGTATGGGGAGGCGAGCAGTACTTC
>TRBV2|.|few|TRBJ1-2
CASRGLRNYGYTF
TGTGCCAGCAGGGGCCTAAGGAACTATGGCTACACCTTC
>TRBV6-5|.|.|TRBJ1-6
CASSSQISYNSPLHF
TGTGCCAGCAGTTCGCAGATCTCCTATAATTCACCCCTCCACTTT
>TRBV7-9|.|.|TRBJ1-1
CASSSRGTPNTEAFF
TGTGCCAGCAGCTCAAGAGGGACACCGAACACTGAAGCTTTCTTT
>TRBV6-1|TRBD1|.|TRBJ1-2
CASSERQGDYGYTF
TGTGCCAGCAGTGAGCGACAGGGTGACTATGGCTACACCTTC
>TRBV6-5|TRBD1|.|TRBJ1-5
CASSRDRGGNQPQHF
TGTGCCAGCAGTCGAGACAGGGGAGGCAATCAGCCCCAGCATTTT
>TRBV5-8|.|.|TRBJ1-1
CASSYRVTEAFF
TGTGCCAGCAGCTACAGGGTAACTGAAGCTTTCTTT
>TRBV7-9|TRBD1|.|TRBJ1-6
CASSSGGTVYNSPLHF
TGTGCCAGCAGCTCGGGAGGGACAGTGTATAATTCACCCCTCCACTTT
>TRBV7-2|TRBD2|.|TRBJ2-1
CASSLTGGGAKLEQFF
TGTGCCAGCAGCTTGACTGGCGGGGGGGCCAAACTTGAGCAGTTCTTC
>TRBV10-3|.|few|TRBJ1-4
CAISEDFEKLFF
TGTGCCATCAGTGAGGACTTCGAAAAACTGTTTTTT
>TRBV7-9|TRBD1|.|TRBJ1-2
CASSLGRGRGYGYTF
TGTGCCAGCAGCTTAGGCAGGGGGAGAGGCTATGGCTACACCTTC
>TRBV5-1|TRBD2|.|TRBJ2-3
CASSRSGGAPDTQYF
TGCGCCAGCAGCCGTAGCGGGGGGGCTCCAGATACGCAGTATTTT